Listed below are T cell receptor beta chains from one sample, sequenced in a study of cytomegalovirus exposure and HLA in healthy donors. The method was immunoSEQ multiplex PCR; TCRdb's version includes in-frame clones alone and lacks a portion of them. Here the sample spans some 260,000 clones, 87% being singletons. Sequencing was done on a sample of PBMCs. Receptor source: a man aged 18 to 29 in good health and CMV-seropositive. CDR3s include the opening cysteine and the closing phenylalanine or tryptophan. Each record gives: clone size, D gene, V gene, J gene, CDR3 protein, CDR3 DNA. D genes are given only for firm matches. Not all rows give a size; the values are once, few, many and, for expanded clones, a class.

.	.	TRBV4-1	TRBJ2-7	CASSQAGRRYEQYF	TGCGCCAGCAGCCAAGCCGGGAGACGGTACGAGCAGTACTTC
.	.	TRBV11-2	TRBJ1-4	CASSLGGVGEKLFF	TGTGCCAGCAGCTTAGGGGGGGTTGGTGAAAAACTGTTTTTT
once	.	TRBV5-1	TRBJ1-1	CASSLGQENTEAFF	TGCGCCAGCAGCTTGGGGCAGGAAAACACTGAAGCTTTCTTT
.	.	TRBV7-9	TRBJ1-2	CASGEGPSYGYTF	TGTGCCAGCGGAGAGGGACCTAGCTATGGCTACACCTTC
.	.	TRBV11-2	TRBJ2-1	CASSLDQPAQQQFF	TGTGCCAGCAGCTTAGATCAGCCCGCTCAGCAGCAGTTCTTC
.	.	TRBV15	TRBJ2-7	CATSRGGTSYEQYF	TGTGCCACCAGCAGAGGTGGGACTTCCTACGAGCAGTACTTC
.	TRBD2	TRBV28	TRBJ2-7	CASSPGTSGIYEQYF	TGTGCCAGCAGTCCCGGGACTAGCGGGATCTACGAGCAGTACTTC
once	TRBD1	TRBV11-2	TRBJ2-7	CASSPWTGEQYF	TGTGCCAGCAGCCCCTGGACAGGGGAGCAGTACTTC
.	TRBD1	TRBV30	TRBJ1-1	CAGLTGGSTEAFF	TGTGCCGGACTCACAGGGGGCAGTACTGAAGCTTTCTTT
once	TRBD2	TRBV4-1	TRBJ2-1	CASSRGGLAALGNEQFF	TGCGCCAGCAGCCGCGGAGGACTAGCGGCCTTAGGGAATGAGCAGTTCTTC
.	.	TRBV14	TRBJ2-1	CASSLGWTGQFF	TGTGCCAGCAGCCTAGGCTGGACGGGGCAGTTCTTC
.	TRBD1	TRBV30	TRBJ1-1	CAWSPGGGSPEAFF	TGTGCCTGGAGTCCAGGGGGCGGATCCCCTGAAGCTTTCTTT
.	TRBD2	TRBV6-1	TRBJ2-3	CASSVTGTSDEDTQYF	TGTGCCAGCAGTGTCACCGGGACTAGCGACGAAGATACGCAGTATTTT
.	.	TRBV6-5	TRBJ1-2	CASSYGNGGYTF	TGTGCCAGCAGTTACGGGAACGGTGGCTACACCTTC
.	.	TRBV2	TRBJ2-6	CASTDSGANVLTF	TGTGCCAGCACTGACTCTGGGGCCAACGTCCTGACTTTC
.	TRBD1	TRBV2	TRBJ2-1	CASTPGQTEQFF	TGTGCCAGCACCCCGGGACAGACTGAGCAGTTCTTC
few	.	TRBV5-1	TRBJ2-7	CASSLQGSSYEQYF	TGCGCCAGCAGCCTACAGGGAAGCTCCTACGAGCAGTACTTC
.	.	TRBV4-1	TRBJ1-2	CASSHYNYGYTF	TGCGCCAGCAGCCACTATAACTATGGCTACACCTTC
.	TRBD1	TRBV18	TRBJ2-7	CASSRSAGDRVYEQYF	TGTGCCAGCTCCCGGAGCGCCGGGGACAGGGTCTACGAGCAGTACTTC
once	.	TRBV7-2	TRBJ2-7	CASSLLPRFYEQYF	TGTGCCAGCAGCTTACTCCCTCGCTTCTACGAGCAGTACTTC
.	.	TRBV19	TRBJ1-2	CASSIARLPVNYGYTF	TGTGCCAGTAGTATAGCTCGGCTCCCAGTTAACTATGGCTACACCTTC
.	.	TRBV5-6	TRBJ2-1	CASTLYSNEQFF	TGTGCCAGCACCCTTTATTCCAATGAGCAGTTCTTC
.	.	TRBV27	TRBJ1-1	CASSLLAVQMNTEAFF	TGTGCCAGCAGTTTATTGGCAGTACAAATGAACACTGAAGCTTTCTTT
.	.	TRBV5-4	TRBJ2-3	CASSLGTGTDTQYF	TGTGCCAGCAGCTTGGGGACAGGCACAGATACGCAGTATTTT
.	TRBD2	TRBV5-1	TRBJ2-5	CASSLGLAGSETQYF	TGCGCCAGCAGCTTAGGCCTAGCGGGATCCGAGACCCAGTACTTC
once	.	TRBV7-9	TRBJ1-3	CASSPPGQSSGNTIYF	TGTGCCAGCAGCCCCCCCGGACAGAGCTCTGGAAACACCATATATTTT
once	TRBD1	TRBV28	TRBJ1-5	CASSRDRGPWPQHF	TGTGCCAGCAGTCGCGACAGGGGCCCGTGGCCCCAGCATTTT
.	.	TRBV14	TRBJ1-2	CASSPQGYGYTF	TGTGCCAGCAGCCCTCAGGGGTATGGCTACACCTTC
.	TRBD2	TRBV9	TRBJ2-3	CASSVVGTSGRRTDTQYF	TGTGCCAGCAGCGTAGTTGGGACTAGCGGGAGAAGGACAGATACGCAGTATTTT
.	.	TRBV9	TRBJ1-1	CASSAAGRATEAFF	TGTGCCAGCAGCGCCGCAGGGAGGGCCACTGAAGCTTTCTTT
.	.	TRBV19	TRBJ2-6	CASSIARRGANVLTF	TGTGCCAGTAGTATAGCCCGAAGAGGGGCCAACGTCCTGACTTTC
few	TRBD1	TRBV7-8	TRBJ2-7	CASSAHRGPSYEQYF	TGTGCCAGCAGCGCACACAGGGGTCCCTCCTACGAGCAGTACTTC
.	.	TRBV5-1	TRBJ1-5	CASSFSGEDQPQHF	TGCGCCAGCAGCTTCTCTGGGGAGGATCAGCCCCAGCATTTT
.	TRBD1	TRBV15	TRBJ2-7	CATSIDRAGEQYF	TGTGCCACCAGCATAGACAGGGCAGGGGAGCAGTACTTC
.	.	TRBV9	TRBJ1-1	CASSARDIYTEAFF	TGTGCCAGCAGCGCCCGGGACATCTACACTGAAGCTTTCTTT
.	.	TRBV6-5	TRBJ2-1	CASSYGFPGSNEQFF	TGTGCCAGCAGTTACGGGTTCCCTGGTAGCAATGAACAGTTCTTC
.	TRBD2	TRBV6-6	TRBJ2-1	CATQPWTSGIEQFF	TGTGCCACACAACCCTGGACTAGCGGGATTGAGCAGTTCTTC
.	.	TRBV30	TRBJ2-3	CAWSLRRDTQYF	TGTGCCTGGAGCCTGCGCCGGGATACGCAGTATTTT
.	TRBD2	TRBV5-1	TRBJ2-1	CASSWLAGVSYNEQFF	TGCGCCAGCAGCTGGCTAGCGGGAGTCTCCTACAATGAGCAGTTCTTC
many	.	TRBV4-1	TRBJ1-2	CASSQHPGHWDGYTF	TGCGCCAGCAGCCAACACCCAGGCCACTGGGATGGCTACACCTTC
.	.	TRBV15	TRBJ1-4	CATSRDWGGNEKLFF	TGTGCCACCAGCAGAGATTGGGGGGGTAATGAAAAACTGTTTTTT
few	TRBD1	TRBV10-3	TRBJ2-2	CAISADRDTGELFF	TGTGCCATCAGTGCGGACAGGGACACCGGGGAGCTGTTTTTT
.	.	TRBV27	TRBJ2-2	CASSQDGPGELFF	TGTGCCAGCAGCCAGGACGGTCCCGGGGAGCTGTTTTTT
.	.	TRBV6-5	TRBJ2-3	CASSYSNGPPDTQYF	TGTGCCAGCAGTTACTCGAATGGACCACCCGATACGCAGTATTTT
.	.	TRBV18	TRBJ2-5	CASSPRETQYF	TGTGCCAGCTCACCGCGCGAGACCCAGTACTTC
.	.	TRBV27	TRBJ2-2	CASRPMAGGGTGELFF	TGTGCCAGCAGACCCATGGCGGGTGGCGGGACCGGGGAGCTGTTTTTT
.	.	TRBV4-1	TRBJ2-7	CASSQEPIRAYEQYF	TGCGCCAGCAGCCAAGAGCCCATCCGGGCCTACGAGCAGTACTTC
.	TRBD2	TRBV2	TRBJ2-2	CASSVTSGRNTGELFF	TGTGCCAGCAGCGTCACTAGCGGGCGGAACACCGGGGAGCTGTTTTTT
.	TRBD2	TRBV2	TRBJ2-2	CASSEGLAAGELFF	TGTGCCAGCAGTGAGGGACTAGCAGCCGGGGAGCTGTTTTTT
.	.	TRBV2	TRBJ1-2	CASSVQASHYGYTF	TGTGCCAGCAGTGTCCAGGCGTCACACTATGGCTACACCTTC
.	TRBD1	TRBV5-1	TRBJ1-1	CASSLAPGTGGVGTEAFF	TGCGCCAGCAGCTTGGCCCCCGGGACAGGGGGCGTCGGAACTGAAGCTTTCTTT
.	.	TRBV5-6	TRBJ1-2	CASSPQGFHGYTF	TGTGCCAGCAGCCCACAGGGTTTCCATGGCTACACCTTC
.	.	TRBV7-9	TRBJ2-7	CASSLEGQPYEQYF	TGTGCCAGCAGCTTAGAAGGACAGCCATACGAGCAGTACTTC